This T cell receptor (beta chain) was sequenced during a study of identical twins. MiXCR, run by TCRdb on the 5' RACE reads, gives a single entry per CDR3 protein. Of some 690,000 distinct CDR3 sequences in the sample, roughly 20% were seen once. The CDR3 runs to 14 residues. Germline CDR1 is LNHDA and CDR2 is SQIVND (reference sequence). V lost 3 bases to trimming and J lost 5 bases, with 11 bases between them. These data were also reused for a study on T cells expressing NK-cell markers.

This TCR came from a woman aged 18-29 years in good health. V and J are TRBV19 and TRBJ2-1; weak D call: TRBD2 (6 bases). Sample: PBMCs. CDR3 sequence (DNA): TGTGCCAGTAGTATGTCTCTAGCGAACAATGAGCAGTTCTTC. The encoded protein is CASSMSLANNEQFF.